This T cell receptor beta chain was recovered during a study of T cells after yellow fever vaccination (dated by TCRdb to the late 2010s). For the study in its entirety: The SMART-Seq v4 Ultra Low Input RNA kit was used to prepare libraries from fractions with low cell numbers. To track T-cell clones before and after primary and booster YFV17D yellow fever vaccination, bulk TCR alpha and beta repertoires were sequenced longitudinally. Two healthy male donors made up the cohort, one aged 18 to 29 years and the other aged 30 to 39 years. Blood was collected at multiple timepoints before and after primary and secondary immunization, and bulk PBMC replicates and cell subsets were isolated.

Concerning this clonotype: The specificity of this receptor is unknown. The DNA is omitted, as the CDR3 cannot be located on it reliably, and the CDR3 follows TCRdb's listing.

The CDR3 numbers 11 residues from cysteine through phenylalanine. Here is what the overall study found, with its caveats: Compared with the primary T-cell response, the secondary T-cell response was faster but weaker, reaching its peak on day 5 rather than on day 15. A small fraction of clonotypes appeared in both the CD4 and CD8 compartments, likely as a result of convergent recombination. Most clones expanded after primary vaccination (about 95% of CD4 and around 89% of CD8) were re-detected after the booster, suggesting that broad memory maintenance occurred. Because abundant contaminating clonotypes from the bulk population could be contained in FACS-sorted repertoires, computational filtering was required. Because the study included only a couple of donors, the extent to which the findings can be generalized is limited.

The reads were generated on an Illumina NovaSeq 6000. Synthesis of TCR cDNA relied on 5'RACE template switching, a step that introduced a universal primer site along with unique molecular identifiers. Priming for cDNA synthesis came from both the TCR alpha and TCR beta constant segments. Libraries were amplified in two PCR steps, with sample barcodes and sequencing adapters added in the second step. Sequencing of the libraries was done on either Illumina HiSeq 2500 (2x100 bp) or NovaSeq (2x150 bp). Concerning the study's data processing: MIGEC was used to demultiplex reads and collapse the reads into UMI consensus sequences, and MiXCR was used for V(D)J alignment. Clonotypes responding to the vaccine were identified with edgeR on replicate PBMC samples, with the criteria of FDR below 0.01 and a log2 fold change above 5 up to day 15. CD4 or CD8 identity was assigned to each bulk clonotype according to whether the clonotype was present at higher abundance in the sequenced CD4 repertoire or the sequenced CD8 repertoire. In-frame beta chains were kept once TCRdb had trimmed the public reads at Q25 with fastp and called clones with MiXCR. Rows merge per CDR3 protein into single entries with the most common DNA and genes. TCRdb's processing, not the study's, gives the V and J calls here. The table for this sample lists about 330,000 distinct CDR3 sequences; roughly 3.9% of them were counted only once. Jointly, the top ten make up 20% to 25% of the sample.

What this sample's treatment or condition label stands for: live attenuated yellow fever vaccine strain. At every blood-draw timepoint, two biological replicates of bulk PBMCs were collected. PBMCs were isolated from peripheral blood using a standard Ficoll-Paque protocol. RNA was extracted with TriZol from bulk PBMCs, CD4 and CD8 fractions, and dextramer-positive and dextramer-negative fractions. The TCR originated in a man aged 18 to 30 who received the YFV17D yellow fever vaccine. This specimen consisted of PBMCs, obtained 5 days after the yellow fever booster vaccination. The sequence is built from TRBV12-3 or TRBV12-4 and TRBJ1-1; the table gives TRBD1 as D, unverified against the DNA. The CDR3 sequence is CASSFGTGTFF.